A single sample is the source of the 11 T cell receptor beta chains below, sequenced in a study of shared clonotypes between healthy human individuals. The data were produced by immunoSEQ multiplex PCR, yet TCRdb's version contains in-frame clones alone and is incomplete. The top ten hold 0.1% to 0.15% of the sample, which has some 2,400,000 clones, approximately 96% seen once. Sequencing used naive CD4+ T cells sorted from blood. Stated subset: CD45RA+ positively selected. These receptors were collected from a man younger than 35 in good health.

V is TRBV5-6 and J is TRBJ2-4, with D tentatively TRBD1 or TRBD2 (5 bases each). Germline CDR1 and CDR2: SGHDT and YYEEEE. The V end was cut by 5 bases, the J end by 6 bases, with 12 bases between. CDR3 size: 13 residues. The CDR3 here is CASSPRGVNIQYF. The CDR3 DNA sequence: TGTGCCAGCAGTCCGAGAGGGGTAAACATTCAGTACTTC.

This clone was counted a single time. Different DNA sequences within this sample yield the same CDR3. The V and J genes are TRBV18 and TRBJ2-6; no definite D call. This CDR3 is 16 amino acids long. Germline assignment: CDR1 KGHSH and CDR2 LQKENI. Trimming stripped 3 bases from V and 1 base from J, with 10 bases between. This CDR3 is CASSPVSGSGANVLTF. In DNA, the CDR3 is TGTGCCAGCTCACCGGTATCCGGTTCTGGGGCCAACGTCCTGACTTTC. Variable domain in full (rest from reference TRBV18 and TRBJ2-6): NAGVMQNPRHLVRRRGQEARLRCSPMKGHSHVYWYRQLPEEGLKFMVYLQKENIIDESGMPKERFSAEFPKEGPSILRIQQVVRGDSAAYFCASSPVSGSGANVLTFGAGSRLTVL.

This clone appeared once. V gene TRBV19 combines with J gene TRBJ1-5; D gene ambiguous. The V end lost 7 bases, the J end lost 0 bases, and 19 bases lay between the germline ends. Germline V gives CDR1 LNHDA, CDR2 SQIVND (reference sequence). The CDR3 totals 17 residues. The CDR3 region has the DNA TGTGCCAGTAAGAAGGCGGCAAGGGATCTTAGCAATCAGCCCCAGCATTTT. Residues: CASKKAARDLSNQPQHF.

The chain is built from TRBV7-6 and TRBJ1-4, with D unresolved. The CDR3 totals 17 residues. Germline values: CDR1 SGHVS, CDR2 FNYEAQ. The V end was cut by 5 bases, the J end by 0 bases, with 16 bases between. CDR3 sequence reads: CASSGSWIKATNEKLFF. In DNA, the CDR3 is TGTGCCAGCAGCGGAAGTTGGATTAAGGCAACTAATGAAAAACTGTTTTTT.

The gene calls are TRBV27 and TRBJ1-4; D not certain. The CDR3 totals 13 residues. V was clipped by 5 bases and J by 5 bases, with 9 bases between them. The germline gives CDR1 MNHEY, CDR2 SMNVEV (reference sequence). CDR3 DNA: TGTGCCAGCAGTCTGAGTATCAATGAAAAACTGTTTTTT. This encodes CASSLSINEKLFF.

Points on this clone: The sample contains more than one DNA sequence encoding this CDR3. The chain couples TRBV18 to TRBJ1-5, with D possibly TRBD1 on 5 matching bases. Germline CDR1 reads KGHSH; CDR2 reads LQKENI. The CDR3 sequence is 14 residues long. Trimming cost V 0 bases and J 6 bases, with 9 bases left between them. This chain's CDR3 is CASSPPGGGQPQHF. CDR3 bases: TGTGCCAGCTCACCACCGGGGGGTGGTCAGCCCCAGCATTTT. Supplemented by reference TRBV18 and TRBJ1-5, the full variable domain reads NAGVMQNPRHLVRRRGQEARLRCSPMKGHSHVYWYRQLPEEGLKFMVYLQKENIIDESGMPKERFSAEFPKEGPSILRIQQVVRGDSAAYFCASSPPGGGQPQHFGDGTRLSIL.

The V gene is TRBV5-1, the J gene TRBJ2-3, with D hard to call. Germline V lookup: CDR1 SGHRS, CDR2 YFSETQ. This CDR3 comprises 14 residues. The ends were cut back, 0 bases at V and 4 bases at J, with 9 bases in the middle. The CDR3 here is CASSLEPGADTQYF. The CDR3, as DNA: TGCGCCAGCAGCTTGGAGCCGGGTGCAGATACGCAGTATTTT.

J is TRBJ2-5 and V is TRBV6-6; D is unresolved. Germline-derived CDR1 and CDR2 are MNHNY and SVGAGI (reference sequence). This CDR3 comprises 15 residues. V lost 9 bases and J lost 2, with 19 bases in between. DNA for the CDR3: TGTGCCAGTCATACTCAGGCAGGACCTCAAGAGACCCAGTACTTC. Protein sequence: CASHTQAGPQETQYF.

The chain recombines TRBV7-2 with TRBJ2-4; possibly TRBD1 for D (6 bases). The CDR3 is made up of 15 amino acids. The germline V gene encodes CDR1 SGHTA and CDR2 FQGNSA. V lost 5 bases to trimming and J lost 5 bases, with 16 bases between them. Here the CDR3 reads CASSLHTGTQNIQYF. In nucleotides, the CDR3 is TGTGCCAGCAGCCTTCACACAGGGACCCAAAACATTCAGTACTTC.

This clone was detected once. This rearrangement joins TRBV5-4 to TRBJ1-1; 9 nucleotides match TRBD1. CDR1 and CDR2 from the germline V gene are SGHNT and YYREEE (reference sequence). The CDR3 loop spans 16 amino acids. V shed 4 bases and J 1 base; nucleotides not matched to a gene: 8. The CDR3 protein is CASSPGTGRPNTEAFF. CDR3 sequence (DNA): TGTGCCAGCAGCCCTGGGACAGGGCGGCCGAACACTGAAGCTTTCTTT.

In its sample, this clone was seen once. The rearrangement joins TRBV19 to TRBJ1-1; a weak D match, TRBD1 (6 bases). The CDR3 is made up of 14 amino acids. The germline CDR1 and CDR2 sequences are LNHDA and SQIVND (reference sequence). Trimming cost V 4 bases and J 4 bases, with 13 bases left between them. The DNA for the CDR3 is TGTGCCAGTAGTACAACCCAGGGGATCACTGAAGCTTTCTTT. The encoded protein is CASSTTQGITEAFF. Looking up the rest from reference TRBV19 and TRBJ1-1 gives the full variable domain: DGGITQSPKYLFRKEGQNVTLSCEQNLNHDAMYWYRQDPGQGLRLIYYSQIVNDFQKGDIAEGYSVSREKKESFPLTVTSAQKNPTAFYLCASSTTQGITEAFFGQGTRLTVV.